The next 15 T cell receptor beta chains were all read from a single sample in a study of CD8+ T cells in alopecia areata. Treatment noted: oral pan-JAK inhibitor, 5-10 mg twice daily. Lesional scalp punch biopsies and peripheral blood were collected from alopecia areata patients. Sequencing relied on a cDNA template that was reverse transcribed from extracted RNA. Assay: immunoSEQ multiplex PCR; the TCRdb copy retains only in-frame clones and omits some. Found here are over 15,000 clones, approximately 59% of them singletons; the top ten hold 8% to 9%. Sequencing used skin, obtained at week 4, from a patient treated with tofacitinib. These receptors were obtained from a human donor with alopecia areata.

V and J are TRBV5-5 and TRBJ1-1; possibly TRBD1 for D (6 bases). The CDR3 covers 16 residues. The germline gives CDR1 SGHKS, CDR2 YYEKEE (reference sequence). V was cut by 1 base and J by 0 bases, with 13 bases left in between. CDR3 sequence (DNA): TGTGCCAGCAGCTTGCAGGGGTTGCGGATGAACACTGAAGCTTTCTTT. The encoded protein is CASSLQGLRMNTEAFF.

The CDR3 protein is CASSRILDQPQHF. The CDR3 bases are TGTGCCAGCAGCCGTATCCTTGATCAGCCCCAGCATTTT. This chain joins TRBV7-2 and TRBJ1-5; unclear D gene. Per the germline V gene, CDR1 is SGHTA and CDR2 is FQGNSA. Trimming left V 5 bases short and J 5 bases short, with 10 bases between. The CDR3 is 13 residues long.

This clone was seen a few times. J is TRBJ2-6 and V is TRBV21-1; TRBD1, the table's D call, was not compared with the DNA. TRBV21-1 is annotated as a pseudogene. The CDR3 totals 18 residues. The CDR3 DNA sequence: TGTGCCAGCAGCAAAGACCGGGACAGGACCTCTGGGGCCAACGTCCTGACTTTC. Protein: CASSKDRDRTSGANVLTF.

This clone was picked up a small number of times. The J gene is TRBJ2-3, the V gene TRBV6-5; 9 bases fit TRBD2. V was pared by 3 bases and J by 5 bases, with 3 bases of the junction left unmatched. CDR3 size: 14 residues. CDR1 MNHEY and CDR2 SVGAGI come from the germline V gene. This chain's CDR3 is CASSYSGGIDTQYF. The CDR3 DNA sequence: TGTGCCAGCAGTTATAGCGGGGGAATAGATACGCAGTATTTT.

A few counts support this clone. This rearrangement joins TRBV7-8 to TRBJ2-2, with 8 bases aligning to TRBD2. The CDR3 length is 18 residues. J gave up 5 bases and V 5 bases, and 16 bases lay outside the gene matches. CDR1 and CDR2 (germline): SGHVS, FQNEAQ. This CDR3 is CASSLRRLAGERTGELFF. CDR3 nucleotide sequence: TGTGCCAGCAGCCTACGTAGGCTAGCGGGTGAGAGGACCGGGGAGCTGTTTTTT.

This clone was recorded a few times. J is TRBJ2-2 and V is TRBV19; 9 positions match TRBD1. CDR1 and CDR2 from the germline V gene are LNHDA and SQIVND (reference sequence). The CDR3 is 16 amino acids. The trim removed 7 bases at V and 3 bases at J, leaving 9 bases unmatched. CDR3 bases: TGTGCCAGTACGGATCCGGGACAGGGAGACACCGGGGAGCTGTTTTTT. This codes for CASTDPGQGDTGELFF.

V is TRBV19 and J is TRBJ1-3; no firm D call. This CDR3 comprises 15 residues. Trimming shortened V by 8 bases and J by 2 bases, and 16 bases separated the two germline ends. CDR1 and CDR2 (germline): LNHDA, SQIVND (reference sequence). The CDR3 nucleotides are TGTGCCAGTCGGACGGGAGCCTACGCTGGAAACACCATATATTTT. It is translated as CASRTGAYAGNTIYF.

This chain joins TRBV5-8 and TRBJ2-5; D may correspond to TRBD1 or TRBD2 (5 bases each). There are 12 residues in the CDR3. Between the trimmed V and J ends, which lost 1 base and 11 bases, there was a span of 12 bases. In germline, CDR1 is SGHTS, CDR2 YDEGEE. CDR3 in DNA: TGTGCCAGCAGCTTGATTAGGGGAGCTCAGTACTTC. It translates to CASSLIRGAQYF.

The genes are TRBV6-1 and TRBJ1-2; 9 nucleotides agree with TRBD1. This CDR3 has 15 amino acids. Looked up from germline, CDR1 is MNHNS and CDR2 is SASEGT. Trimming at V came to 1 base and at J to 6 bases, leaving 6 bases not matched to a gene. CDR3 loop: CASSEGTGAGNGYTF. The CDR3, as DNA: TGTGCCAGCAGTGAAGGGACAGGGGCGGGCAATGGCTACACCTTC.

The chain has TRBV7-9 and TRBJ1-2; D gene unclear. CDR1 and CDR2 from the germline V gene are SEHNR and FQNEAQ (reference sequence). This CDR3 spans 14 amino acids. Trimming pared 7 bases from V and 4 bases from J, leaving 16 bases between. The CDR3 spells CASTQVKGSYGYTF. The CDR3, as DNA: TGTGCCAGCACTCAAGTCAAGGGCAGCTATGGCTACACCTTC.

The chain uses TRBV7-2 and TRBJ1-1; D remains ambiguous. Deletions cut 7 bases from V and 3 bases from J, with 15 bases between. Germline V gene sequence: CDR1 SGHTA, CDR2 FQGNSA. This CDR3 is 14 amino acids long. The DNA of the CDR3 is TGTGCCAGCACCACCCCGGGCGGATACACTGAAGCTTTCTTT. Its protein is CASTTPGGYTEAFF.

CDR3 nucleotide sequence: TGTGCCAGCAGCTTAGGTCTTGGTCAGGGGGCAGCGAACACTGAAGCTTTCTTT. This codes for CASSLGLGQGAANTEAFF. This chain joins TRBV7-9 and TRBJ1-1; TRBD1 aligns across 8 bases. Germline V gives CDR1 SEHNR, CDR2 FQNEAQ (reference sequence). The CDR3 consists of 18 residues. After removal of 1 base from V and 1 base from J, the junction contained 11 bases not matched to a gene.

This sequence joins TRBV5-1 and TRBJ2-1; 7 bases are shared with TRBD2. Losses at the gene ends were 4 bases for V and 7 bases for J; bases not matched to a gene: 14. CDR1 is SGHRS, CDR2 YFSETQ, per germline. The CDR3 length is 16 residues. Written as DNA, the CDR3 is TGCGCCAGCAGCCCAGCCGGGGGGTTTAGGGTAAATGAGCAGTTCTTC. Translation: CASSPAGGFRVNEQFF.

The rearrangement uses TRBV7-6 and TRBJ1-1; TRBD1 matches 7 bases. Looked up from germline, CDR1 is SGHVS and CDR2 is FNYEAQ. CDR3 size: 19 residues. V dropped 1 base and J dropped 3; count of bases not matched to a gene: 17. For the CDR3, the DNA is TGTGCCAGCAGCTTAGGGGCCCATCCAATAGGGGGCAAAGACACTGAAGCTTTCTTT. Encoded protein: CASSLGAHPIGGKDTEAFF.

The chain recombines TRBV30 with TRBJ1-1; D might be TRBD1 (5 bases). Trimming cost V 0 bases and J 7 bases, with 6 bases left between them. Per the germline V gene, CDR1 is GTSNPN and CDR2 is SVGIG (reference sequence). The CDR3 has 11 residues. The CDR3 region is CAWSVQVEAFF. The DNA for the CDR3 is TGTGCCTGGAGTGTACAGGTTGAAGCTTTCTTT.